This section outlines one T cell receptor beta chain sequence together with its context. Original data processing: It was from reference gene primer amplification that nucleated cell counts were estimated. Sequencing was performed with immunoSEQ multiplex PCR; in TCRdb, only in-frame clones are kept and a portion is missing. D and trimming come from the DNA, and the V and J calls and clone size come from that table. The profile covers about 400,000 clones, with around 89% appearing a single time and around 4.4% taken by the ten largest. The sample comes from a study of blood T cell repertoires in COVID-19. Study in general: In each case, the material was cDNA or gDNA derived from T cells, B-cell-depleted T cells, or PBMCs.

The clonotype originates from a woman aged 25-40 years with acute or convalescent COVID-19. Sample: peripheral blood.

The CDR3, as DNA: TGTGCCAGCAGCTTGGCGACTAGCGGGGGGCTAGCCTACGAGCAGTACTTC. Its protein product is CASSLATSGGLAYEQYF. V usage is TRBV5-6 and J usage is TRBJ2-7, with 13 bases that match TRBD2. J gave up 2 bases and V 0 bases, and 5 bases lay outside the gene matches. The CDR3 covers 17 residues. Germline CDR1 SGHDT, CDR2 YYEEEE.